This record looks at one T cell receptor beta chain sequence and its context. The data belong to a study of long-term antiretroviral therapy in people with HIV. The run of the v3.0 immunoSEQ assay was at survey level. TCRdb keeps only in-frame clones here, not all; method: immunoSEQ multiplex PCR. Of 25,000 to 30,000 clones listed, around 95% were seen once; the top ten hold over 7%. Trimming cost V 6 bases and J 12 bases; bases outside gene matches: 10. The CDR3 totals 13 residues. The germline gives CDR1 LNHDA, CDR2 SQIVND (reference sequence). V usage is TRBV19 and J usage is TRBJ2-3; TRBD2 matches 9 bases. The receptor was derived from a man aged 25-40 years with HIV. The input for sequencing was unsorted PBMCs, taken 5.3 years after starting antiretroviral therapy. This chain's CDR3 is CASSGQRGAAQYF. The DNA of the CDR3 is TGTGCCAGTAGCGGACAGCGGGGGGCCGCTCAGTATTTT.